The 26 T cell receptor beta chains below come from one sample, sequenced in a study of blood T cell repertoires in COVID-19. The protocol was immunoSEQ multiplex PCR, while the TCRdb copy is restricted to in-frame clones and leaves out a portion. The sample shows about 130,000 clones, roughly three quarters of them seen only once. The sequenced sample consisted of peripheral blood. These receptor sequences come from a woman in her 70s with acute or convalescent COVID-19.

CDR3 sequence: CAIRDSRGSNTGELFF. CDR3 coding DNA: TGTGCCATCCGCGATTCCCGAGGTTCGAACACCGGGGAGCTGTTTTTT. The chain recombines TRBV11-2 with TRBJ2-2; no clear D gene. Trimming left V 10 bases short and J 0 bases short, with 18 bases between. The CDR3 has 16 amino acids. CDR1 is SGHAT and CDR2 is FQNNGV in the germline V gene.

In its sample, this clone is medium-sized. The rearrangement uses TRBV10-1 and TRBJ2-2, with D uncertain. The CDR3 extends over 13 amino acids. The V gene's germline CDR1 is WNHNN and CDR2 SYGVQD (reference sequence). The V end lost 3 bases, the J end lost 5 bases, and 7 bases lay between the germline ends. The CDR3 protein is CASSDYRTGELFF. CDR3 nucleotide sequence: TGCGCCAGCAGTGATTACAGAACCGGGGAGCTGTTTTTT.

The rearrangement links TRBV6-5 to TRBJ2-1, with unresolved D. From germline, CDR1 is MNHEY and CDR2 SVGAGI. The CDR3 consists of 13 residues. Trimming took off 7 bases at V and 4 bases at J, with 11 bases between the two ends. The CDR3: CASIGAGYNEQFF. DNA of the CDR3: TGTGCCAGCATCGGTGCCGGTTACAATGAGCAGTTCTTC.

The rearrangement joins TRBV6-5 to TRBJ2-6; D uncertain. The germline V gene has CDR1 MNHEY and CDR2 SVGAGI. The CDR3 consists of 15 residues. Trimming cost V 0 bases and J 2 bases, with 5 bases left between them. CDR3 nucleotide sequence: TGTGCCAGCAGTTACTCCCCCACTGGGGCCAACGTCCTGACTTTC. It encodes CASSYSPTGANVLTF.

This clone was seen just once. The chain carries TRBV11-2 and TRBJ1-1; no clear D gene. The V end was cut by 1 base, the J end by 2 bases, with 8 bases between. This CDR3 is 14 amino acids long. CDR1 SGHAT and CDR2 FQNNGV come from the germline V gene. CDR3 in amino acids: CASSLAAGNTEAFF. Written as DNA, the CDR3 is TGTGCCAGCAGCTTAGCGGCAGGCAACACTGAAGCTTTCTTT.

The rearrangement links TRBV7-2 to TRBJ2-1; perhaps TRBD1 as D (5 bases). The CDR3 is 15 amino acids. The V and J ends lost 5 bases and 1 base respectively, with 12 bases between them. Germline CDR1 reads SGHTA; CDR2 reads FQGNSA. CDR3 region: CASSPPGASYNEQFF. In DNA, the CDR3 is TGTGCCAGCAGCCCCCCTGGGGCGTCCTACAATGAGCAGTTCTTC.

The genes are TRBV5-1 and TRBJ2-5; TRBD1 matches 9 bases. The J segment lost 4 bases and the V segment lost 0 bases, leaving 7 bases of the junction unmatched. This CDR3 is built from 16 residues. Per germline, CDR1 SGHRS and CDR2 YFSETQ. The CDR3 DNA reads TGCGCCAGCAGCTTGGAAACACAGGGGGCCGGAGAGACCCAGTACTTC. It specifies CASSLETQGAGETQYF. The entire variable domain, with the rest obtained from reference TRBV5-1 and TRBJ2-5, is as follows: KAGVTQTPRYLIKTRGQQVTLSCSPISGHRSVSWYQQTPGQGLQFLFEYFSETQRNKGNFPGRFSGRQFSNSRSEMNVSTLELGDSALYLCASSLETQGAGETQYFGPGTRLLVL.

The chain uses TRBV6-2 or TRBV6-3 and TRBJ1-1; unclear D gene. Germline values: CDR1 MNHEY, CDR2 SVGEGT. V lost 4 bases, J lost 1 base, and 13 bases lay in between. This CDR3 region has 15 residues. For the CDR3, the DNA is TGTGCCAGCAGTTCTCCGGGCCGGGGGAACACTGAAGCTTTCTTT. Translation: CASSSPGRGNTEAFF.

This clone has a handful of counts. This CDR3 reads CASSIDRGLVGLFF. DNA for the CDR3: TGTGCCAGTAGTATAGATCGCGGCCTCGTTGGACTGTTTTTT. V is TRBV19 and J is TRBJ1-4, with D uncertain. The CDR3 extends over 14 amino acids. V lost 0 bases and J lost 13, with 15 bases in between. Germline V gives CDR1 LNHDA, CDR2 SQIVND (reference sequence).

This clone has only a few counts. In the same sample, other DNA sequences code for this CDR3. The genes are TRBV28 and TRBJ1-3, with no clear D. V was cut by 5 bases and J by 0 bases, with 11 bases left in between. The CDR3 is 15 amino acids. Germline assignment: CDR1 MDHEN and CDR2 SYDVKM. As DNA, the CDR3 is TGTGCCAGCAGTCCCGGAGGAGTCTCTGGAAACACCATATATTTT. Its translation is CASSPGGVSGNTIYF.

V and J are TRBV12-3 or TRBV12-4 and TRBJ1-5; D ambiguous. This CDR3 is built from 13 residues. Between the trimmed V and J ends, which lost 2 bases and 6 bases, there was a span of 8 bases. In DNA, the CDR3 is TGTGCCAGCAGTTTACGTCAGGTTCAGCCCCAGCATTTT. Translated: CASSLRQVQPQHF.

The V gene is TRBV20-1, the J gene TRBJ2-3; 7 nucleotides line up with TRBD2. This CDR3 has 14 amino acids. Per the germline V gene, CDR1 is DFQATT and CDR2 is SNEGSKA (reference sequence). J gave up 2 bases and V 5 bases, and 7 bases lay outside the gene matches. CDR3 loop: CSARGDYLTDTQYF. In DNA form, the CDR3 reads TGCAGTGCTCGTGGGGACTACCTCACAGATACGCAGTATTTT.

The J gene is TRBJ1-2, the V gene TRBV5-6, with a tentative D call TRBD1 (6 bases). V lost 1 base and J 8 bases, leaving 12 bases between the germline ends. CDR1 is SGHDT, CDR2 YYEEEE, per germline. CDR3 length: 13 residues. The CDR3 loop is CASSLLGGEGYTF. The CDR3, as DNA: TGTGCCAGCAGCTTGTTAGGGGGAGAAGGCTACACCTTC.

The CDR3 coding sequence is TGCGCCAGCGGGCGGGCGCCTGACTTCTACGAGCAGTACTTC. This sequence encodes CASGRAPDFYEQYF. V usage is TRBV4-1 and J usage is TRBJ2-7; perhaps TRBD2 as D (5 bases). CDR1 and CDR2 from the germline V gene are MGHRA and YSYEKL. V was shortened by 8 bases and J by 3 bases, with 17 bases between the two germline ends. The CDR3 consists of 14 residues.

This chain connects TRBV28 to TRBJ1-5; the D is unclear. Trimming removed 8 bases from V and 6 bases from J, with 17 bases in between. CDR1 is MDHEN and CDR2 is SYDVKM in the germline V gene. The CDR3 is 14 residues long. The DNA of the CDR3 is TGTGCCAGCCGGGGATGGGAGAGGGTTCAGCCCCAGCATTTT. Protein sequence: CASRGWERVQPQHF.

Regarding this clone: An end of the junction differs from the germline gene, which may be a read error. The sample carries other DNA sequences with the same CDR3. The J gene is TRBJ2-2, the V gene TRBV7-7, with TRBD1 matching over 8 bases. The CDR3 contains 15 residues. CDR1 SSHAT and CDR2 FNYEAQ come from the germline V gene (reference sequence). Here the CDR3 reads CASSSGTGGTGELFF. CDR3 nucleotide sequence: TGTGCTAGCAGCTCGGGGACAGGAGGCACCGGGGAGCTGTTTTTT. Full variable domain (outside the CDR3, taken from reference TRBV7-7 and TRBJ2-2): GAGVSQSPRYKVTKRGQDVTLRCDPISSHATLYWYQQALGQGPEFLTYFNYEAQPDKSGLPSDRFSAERPEGSISTLTIQRTEQRDSAMYRCASSSGTGGTGELFFGEGSRLTVL.

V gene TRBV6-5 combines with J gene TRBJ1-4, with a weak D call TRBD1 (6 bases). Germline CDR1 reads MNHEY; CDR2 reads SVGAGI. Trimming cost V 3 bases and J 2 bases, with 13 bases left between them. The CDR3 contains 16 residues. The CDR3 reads CASSYKQGPTNEKLFF. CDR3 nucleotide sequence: TGTGCCAGCAGTTATAAACAGGGCCCCACTAATGAAAAACTGTTTTTT.

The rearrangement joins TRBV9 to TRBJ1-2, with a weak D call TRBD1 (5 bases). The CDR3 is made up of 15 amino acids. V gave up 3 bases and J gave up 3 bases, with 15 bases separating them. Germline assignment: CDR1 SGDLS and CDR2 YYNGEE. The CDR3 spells CASSESKWGDYGYTF. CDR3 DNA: TGTGCCAGCAGCGAATCTAAGTGGGGGGACTATGGCTACACCTTC.

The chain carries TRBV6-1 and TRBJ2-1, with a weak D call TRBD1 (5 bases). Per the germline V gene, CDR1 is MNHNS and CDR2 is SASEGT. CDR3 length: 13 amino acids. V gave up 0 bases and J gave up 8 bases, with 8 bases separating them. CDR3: CASSEAWGDEQFF. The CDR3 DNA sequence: TGTGCCAGCAGTGAAGCATGGGGCGATGAGCAGTTCTTC.

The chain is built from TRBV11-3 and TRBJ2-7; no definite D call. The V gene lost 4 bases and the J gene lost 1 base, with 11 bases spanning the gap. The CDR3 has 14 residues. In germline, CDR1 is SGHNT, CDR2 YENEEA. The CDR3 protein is CASSCTIASYEQYF. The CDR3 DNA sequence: TGTGCCAGCAGCTGTACAATAGCTTCCTACGAGCAGTACTTC.

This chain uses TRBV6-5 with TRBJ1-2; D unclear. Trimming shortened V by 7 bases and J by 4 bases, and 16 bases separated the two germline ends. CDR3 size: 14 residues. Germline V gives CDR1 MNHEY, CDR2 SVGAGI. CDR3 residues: CASTSPPGSYGYTF. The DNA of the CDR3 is TGTGCCAGCACCTCACCGCCCGGTTCCTATGGCTACACCTTC.

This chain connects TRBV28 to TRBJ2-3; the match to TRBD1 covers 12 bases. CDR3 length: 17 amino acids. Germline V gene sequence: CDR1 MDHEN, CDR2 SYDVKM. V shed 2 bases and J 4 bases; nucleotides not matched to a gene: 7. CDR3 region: CASSLEPGTGGADTQYF. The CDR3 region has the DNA TGTGCCAGCAGTTTAGAGCCCGGGACAGGGGGCGCAGATACGCAGTATTTT.

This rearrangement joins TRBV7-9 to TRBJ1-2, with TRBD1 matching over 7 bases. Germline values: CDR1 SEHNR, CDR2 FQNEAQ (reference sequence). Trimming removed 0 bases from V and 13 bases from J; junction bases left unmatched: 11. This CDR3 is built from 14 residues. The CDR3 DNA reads TGTGCCAGCAGCTTAGCTGGGACAGCCTCGGTAGTCACCTTC. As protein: CASSLAGTASVVTF. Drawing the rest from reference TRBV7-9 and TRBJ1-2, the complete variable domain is DTGVSQNPRHKITKRGQNVTFRCDPISEHNRLYWYRQTLGQGPEFLTYFQNEAQLEKSRLLSDRFSAERPKGSFSTLEIQRTEQGDSAMYLCASSLAGTASVVTFGSGTRLTVV.

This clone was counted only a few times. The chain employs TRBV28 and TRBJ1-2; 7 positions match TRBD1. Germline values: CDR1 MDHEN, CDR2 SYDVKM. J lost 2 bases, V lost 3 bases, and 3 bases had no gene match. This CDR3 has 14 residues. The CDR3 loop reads CASSFEGANYGYTF. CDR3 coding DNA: TGTGCCAGCAGTTTTGAGGGGGCAAACTATGGCTACACCTTC.

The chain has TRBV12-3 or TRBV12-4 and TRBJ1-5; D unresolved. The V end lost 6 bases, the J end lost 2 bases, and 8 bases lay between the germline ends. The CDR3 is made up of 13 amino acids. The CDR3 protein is CASSIEGNQPQHF. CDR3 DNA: TGTGCCAGCAGCATAGAGGGCAATCAGCCCCAGCATTTT.

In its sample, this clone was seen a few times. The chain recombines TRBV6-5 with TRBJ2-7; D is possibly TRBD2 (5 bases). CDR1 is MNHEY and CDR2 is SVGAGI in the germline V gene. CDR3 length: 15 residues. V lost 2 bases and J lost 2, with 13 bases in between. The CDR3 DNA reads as TGTGCCAGCAGTTACCTTTATAAGAGGGCCTACGAGCAGTACTTC. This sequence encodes CASSYLYKRAYEQYF.